The 29 T cell receptor beta chains listed next were all sequenced from one sample in a study of T cells expressing NK-cell markers. TCRdb reprocessed the 5' RACE reads, keeping one entry per CDR3 protein, no DNA. The data include around 15,000 distinct CDR3 sequences; the top ten clones carry approximately 56%. Sequenced material: blood T cells: a sorted CD56 or NKG2C T cell subset, CD4+ or CD8+ T cells, or bulk PBMC T cells (not recorded which). The receptors shown here come from a man aged 18-69 years in good health.

The V call is TRBV4-3, the J call TRBJ2-2; TCRdb's D call, TRBD1, is unchecked because there is no DNA. This CDR3 comprises 18 residues. Germline V gives CDR1 LGHNA, CDR2 YSLEER. This chain's CDR3 is CASSQDSLGGNFAGELFF.

The chain is built from TRBV7-9 and TRBJ2-7. The CDR3 has 16 residues. CDR1 and CDR2 from the germline V gene are SEHNR and FQNEAQ (reference sequence). The CDR3 sequence is CASSQAFMGVFYEQYF.

The chain recombines TRBV9 with TRBJ2-1; the TCRdb D gene call, TRBD2, has no DNA to confirm it. The length of the CDR3 is 15 residues. The germline gives CDR1 SGDLS, CDR2 YYNGEE. This CDR3 is CASSVEKGLWDEQFF.

This rearrangement joins TRBV3-1 to TRBJ1-6; TCRdb reports TRBD1, a call that lacks DNA to check it against. The germline V gene encodes CDR1 LGHDT and CDR2 YNNKEL (reference sequence). The length of the CDR3 is 16 residues. The CDR3 sequence is CASSLVTPGANSPLHF.

The gene calls are TRBV6-2 or TRBV6-3 and TRBJ2-1; the TCRdb D gene call, TRBD2, has no DNA to confirm it. The CDR3 is 15 amino acids. Germline lookup yields CDR1 MNHEY and CDR2 SVGEGT. CDR3 residues: CASSFPRSRGNEQFF.

This chain joins TRBV27 and TRBJ1-5; without DNA, the TCRdb call of TRBD1 cannot be checked. Germline V lookup: CDR1 MNHEY, CDR2 SMNVEV (reference sequence). The CDR3 covers 13 residues. CDR3 residues: CASSWDTNQPQHF.

CDR3 sequence reads: CASSLGQLLSGNTIYF. This chain joins TRBV12-3 or TRBV12-4 and TRBJ1-3; checking the TCRdb D call of TRBD1 is not possible without DNA. This CDR3 region has 16 residues.

The V and J genes are TRBV7-2 and TRBJ1-6. This CDR3 comprises 13 residues. Germline CDR1 and CDR2: SGHTA and FQGNSA. The CDR3 protein is CASSGRNNSPLHF.

The CDR3: CASSLGMGLGLETQYF. The V and J genes are TRBV7-2 and TRBJ2-5. This CDR3 has 16 amino acids. Germline values: CDR1 SGHTA, CDR2 FQGNSA.

The genes are TRBV19 and TRBJ1-1; lacking DNA, the TRBD1 call made by TCRdb goes unchecked. CDR3 length equals 15 residues. CDR1 is LNHDA, CDR2 SQIVND, per germline (reference sequence). This CDR3 reads CASRPTGGRNTEAFF.

The chain has TRBV19 and TRBJ1-4; TCRdb proposes TRBD1, but this gene call is untestable without DNA. CDR1 and CDR2 (germline): LNHDA, SQIVND (reference sequence). CDR3 length equals 12 residues. The CDR3 loop is CASYGPGARLFF. Complete variable domain (other parts from reference TRBV19 and TRBJ1-4): DGGITQSPKYLFRKEGQNVTLSCEQNLNHDAMYWYRQDPGQGLRLIYYSQIVNDFQKGDIAEGYSVSREKKESFPLTVTSAQKNPTAFYLCASYGPGARLFFGSGTQLSVL.

The V call is TRBV12-3 or TRBV12-4, the J call TRBJ1-1; TCRdb proposes TRBD1, but this gene call is untestable without DNA. The CDR3 totals 14 residues. CDR3 loop: CASSKQGGGTEAFF.

The chain has TRBV6-1 and TRBJ2-7; TCRdb returns TRBD2, unconfirmable since there is no DNA. This CDR3 is built from 16 residues. Germline V gives CDR1 MNHNS, CDR2 SASEGT. Here the CDR3 reads CASSRGLAGNPYEQYF.

J is TRBJ2-5 and V is TRBV29-1; TCRdb's D call, TRBD2, is unchecked because there is no DNA. Germline CDR1 reads SQVTM; CDR2 reads ANQGSEA. The length of the CDR3 is 14 residues. This CDR3 reads CSVRAGVVQETQYF. Full variable domain (outside the CDR3, taken from reference TRBV29-1 and TRBJ2-5): SAVISQKPSRDICQRGTSLTIQCQVDSQVTMMFWYRQQPGQSLTLIATANQGSEATYESGFVIDKFPISRPNLTFSTLTVSNMSPEDSSIYLCSVRAGVVQETQYFGPGTRLLVL.

The rearrangement joins TRBV5-1 to TRBJ2-6; TCRdb's assignment of TRBD2 cannot be checked, as there is no DNA. The germline CDR1 and CDR2 sequences are SGHRS and YFSETQ. The CDR3 has 16 amino acids. CDR3 region: CASTPGLLSGANVLTF. Using reference TRBV5-1 and TRBJ2-6 for the parts outside the CDR3, the full variable domain is KAGVTQTPRYLIKTRGQQVTLSCSPISGHRSVSWYQQTPGQGLQFLFEYFSETQRNKGNFPGRFSGRQFSNSRSEMNVSTLELGDSALYLCASTPGLLSGANVLTFGAGSRLTVL.

The chain links TRBV5-1 to TRBJ1-1; the TCRdb D gene call, TRBD1, has no DNA to confirm it. Germline V gene sequence: CDR1 SGHRS, CDR2 YFSETQ. The CDR3 has 13 residues. CDR3 sequence reads: CASSRAPGTEAFF.

This rearrangement joins TRBV7-9 to TRBJ1-1. Germline V gene lookup returns CDR1 SEHNR and CDR2 FQNEAQ (reference sequence). The CDR3 has 17 residues. This chain's CDR3 is CASSPRSLTEVNTEAFF.

The gene calls are TRBV11-2 and TRBJ2-2; lacking DNA, the TRBD2 call made by TCRdb goes unchecked. The germline CDR1 and CDR2 sequences are SGHAT and FQNNGV. The CDR3 length is 15 residues. The CDR3 is CASSPNSPGTGELFF.

The chain carries TRBV18 and TRBJ2-1; TCRdb names TRBD2, which stays unverified in the absence of DNA. Germline V lookup: CDR1 KGHSH, CDR2 LQKENI. The CDR3 spans 17 residues. The CDR3 loop is CASSPTGTSGSGNEQFF.

V and J are TRBV29-1 and TRBJ2-7; TCRdb's D call, TRBD1, is unchecked because there is no DNA. The V gene's germline CDR1 is SQVTM and CDR2 ANQGSEA. The CDR3 is made up of 13 amino acids. The CDR3 here is CSVVLKTGYEQYF.

This chain links TRBV20-1 with TRBJ2-7; TCRdb gives TRBD2 as the D gene, but with no DNA this cannot be confirmed. This CDR3 has 13 amino acids. The germline V gene encodes CDR1 DFQATT and CDR2 SNEGSKA (reference sequence). CDR3 residues: CSATASGAGEQYF.

V gene TRBV20-1 combines with J gene TRBJ2-7. CDR3 length: 11 amino acids. Germline values: CDR1 DFQATT, CDR2 SNEGSKA (reference sequence). The CDR3 sequence is CSASSGYEQYF.

V and J are TRBV5-1 and TRBJ1-1. Germline CDR1 reads SGHRS; CDR2 reads YFSETQ. This CDR3 has 13 residues. This chain's CDR3 is CASSPTKDGEAFF.

The V and J genes are TRBV5-1 and TRBJ2-2; TCRdb names TRBD2, which stays unverified in the absence of DNA. The CDR3 is made up of 16 amino acids. CDR1 and CDR2 from the germline V gene are SGHRS and YFSETQ. This CDR3 reads CASSSGLAGVVGELFF.

V is TRBV20-1 and J is TRBJ1-3. The CDR3 runs to 16 residues. Per germline, CDR1 DFQATT and CDR2 SNEGSKA (reference sequence). The CDR3 protein is CSARDQRHGFGNTIYF.

The chain combines TRBV10-3 with TRBJ2-1; TCRdb's D call, TRBD2, is unchecked because there is no DNA. CDR1 is ENHRY and CDR2 is SYGVKD in the germline V gene. This CDR3 has 15 residues. CDR3 sequence reads: CAISEEGTRRNEQFF.

The V call is TRBV7-2, the J call TRBJ2-5. The CDR3 runs to 14 residues. Germline values: CDR1 SGHTA, CDR2 FQGNSA. This CDR3 reads CASTLSGHQETQYF.

This rearrangement joins TRBV6-5 to TRBJ2-7. Germline lookup yields CDR1 MNHEY and CDR2 SVGAGI. The CDR3 sequence is 11 residues long. CDR3: CASSRLYEQYF.

The rearrangement uses TRBV7-9 and TRBJ2-2; TCRdb selects TRBD2, and the lack of DNA leaves this call unchecked. The CDR3 length is 16 residues. Germline V gene data show CDR1 as SEHNR and CDR2 as FQNEAQ (reference sequence). This chain's CDR3 is CASSLSSGGNTGELFF.